This T cell receptor beta chain was profiled in a study of blood T cell repertoires in COVID-19. As for the study in general: Sites in the United States, Italy and Spain provided acute and convalescent COVID-19 samples.

Grouping used clinical history reported by participants in a survey and questionnaire. In Cohort 3, a recovered donor had either two negative PCRs, clearance, or symptom resolution. Original methodology: Amplification of reference gene primers provided the estimated nucleated cell counts. The table came from immunoSEQ multiplex PCR; TCRdb's copy has only in-frame clones and leaves some out. The DNA was the basis for D and trimming; V, J and clone size are from that table. Of hundreds of thousands of clones in the sample, roughly 84% were seen once. This sequence was found in a woman in her thirties who had recovered from COVID-19. Source material: PBMCs or T cells enriched from blood (not recorded which).

The CDR3 is CASNGYSNQPQHF. CDR3 DNA sequence: TGTGCCAGTAACGGGTATAGCAATCAGCCCCAGCATTTT. The chain carries TRBV19 and TRBJ1-5; D is unclear. Trimming cost V 7 bases and J 0 bases, with 7 bases left between them. The CDR3 is 13 amino acids. Per the germline V gene, CDR1 is LNHDA and CDR2 is SQIVND (reference sequence).